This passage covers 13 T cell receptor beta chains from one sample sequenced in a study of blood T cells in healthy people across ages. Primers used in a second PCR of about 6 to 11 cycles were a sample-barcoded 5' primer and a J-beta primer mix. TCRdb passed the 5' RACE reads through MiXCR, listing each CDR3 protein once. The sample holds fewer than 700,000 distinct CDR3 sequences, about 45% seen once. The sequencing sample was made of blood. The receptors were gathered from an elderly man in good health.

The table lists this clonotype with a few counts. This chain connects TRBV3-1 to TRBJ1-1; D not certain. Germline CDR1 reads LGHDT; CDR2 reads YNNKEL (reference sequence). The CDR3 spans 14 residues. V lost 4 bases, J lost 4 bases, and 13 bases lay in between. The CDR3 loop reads CASSLEEGVTEAFF. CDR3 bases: TGTGCCAGCAGCCTGGAGGAGGGAGTCACTGAAGCTTTCTTT.

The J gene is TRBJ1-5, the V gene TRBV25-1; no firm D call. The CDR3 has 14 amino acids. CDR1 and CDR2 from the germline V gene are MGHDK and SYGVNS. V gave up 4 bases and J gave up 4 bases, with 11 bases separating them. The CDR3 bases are TGTGCCAGCAGTGGTTCCCGAGGGAATCAGCCCCAGCATTTT. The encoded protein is CASSGSRGNQPQHF.

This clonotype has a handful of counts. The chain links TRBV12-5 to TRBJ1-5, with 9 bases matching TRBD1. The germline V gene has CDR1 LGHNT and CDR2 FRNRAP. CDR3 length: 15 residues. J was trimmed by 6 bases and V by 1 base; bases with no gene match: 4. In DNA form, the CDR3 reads TGTGCTAGTGGTTTGGGGGGACAGGGTAGTCAGCCCCAGCATTTT. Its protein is CASGLGGQGSQPQHF.

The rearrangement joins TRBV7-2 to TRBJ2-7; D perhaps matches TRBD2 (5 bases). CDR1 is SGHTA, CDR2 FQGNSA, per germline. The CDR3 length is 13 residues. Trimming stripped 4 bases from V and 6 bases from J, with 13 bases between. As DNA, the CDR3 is TGTGCCAGCAGCTGCTGGGAGAGGGCCGAGCAGTACTTC. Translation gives CASSCWERAEQYF.

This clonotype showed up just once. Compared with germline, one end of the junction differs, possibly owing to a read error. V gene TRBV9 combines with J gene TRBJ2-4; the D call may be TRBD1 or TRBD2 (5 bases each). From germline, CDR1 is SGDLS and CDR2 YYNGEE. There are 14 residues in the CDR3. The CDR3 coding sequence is TGTGGCAGCAGCGTAGGGGAGATAAACCCCATTCAGTACTTC. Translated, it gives CGSSVGEINPIQYF. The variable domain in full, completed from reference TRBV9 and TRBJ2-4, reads DSGVTQTPKHLITATGQRVTLRCSPRSGDLSVYWYQQSLDQGLQFLIQYYNGEERAKGNILERFSAQQFPDLHSELNLSSLELGDSALYFCGSSVGEINPIQYFGAGTRLSVL.

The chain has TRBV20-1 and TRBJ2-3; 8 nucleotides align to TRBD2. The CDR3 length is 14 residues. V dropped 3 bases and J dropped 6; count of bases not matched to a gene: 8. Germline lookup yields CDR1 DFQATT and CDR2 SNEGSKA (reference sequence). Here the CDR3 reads CSASSGPSGDTQYF. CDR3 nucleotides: TGCAGTGCTAGCTCGGGGCCTAGCGGGGATACGCAGTATTTT.

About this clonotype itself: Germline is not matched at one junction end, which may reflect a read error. This CDR3 reads CASSLAGGHNEQFF. DNA of the CDR3: TGTGCTAGCAGCTTAGCGGGGGGCCACAATGAGCAGTTCTTC. The chain links TRBV7-7 to TRBJ2-1, with 10 bases aligning to TRBD2. CDR3 length: 14 amino acids. Germline CDR1 and CDR2: SSHAT and FNYEAQ (reference sequence).

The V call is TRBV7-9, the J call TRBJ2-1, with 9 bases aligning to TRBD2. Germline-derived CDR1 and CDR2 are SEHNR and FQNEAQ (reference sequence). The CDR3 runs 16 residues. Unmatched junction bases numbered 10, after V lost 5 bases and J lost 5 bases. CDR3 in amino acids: CASSARGLAGNNEQFF. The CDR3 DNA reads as TGTGCCAGCAGCGCAAGAGGTCTAGCGGGAAACAATGAGCAGTTCTTC.

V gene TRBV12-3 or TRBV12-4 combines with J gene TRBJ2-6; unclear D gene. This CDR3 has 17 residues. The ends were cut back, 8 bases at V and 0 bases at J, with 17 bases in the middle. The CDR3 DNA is TGTGCCAGCTCAGTCCTTAATGGGCGCTCTGGGGCCAACGTCCTGACTTTC. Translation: CASSVLNGRSGANVLTF.

The CDR3 here is CASSVGASGFEQFF. CDR3 in DNA: TGTGCCAGCAGCGTAGGGGCTAGCGGGTTCGAGCAGTTCTTC. The chain recombines TRBV9 with TRBJ2-1; TRBD2 matches 8 bases. This CDR3 comprises 14 residues. Germline assignment: CDR1 SGDLS and CDR2 YYNGEE. After removal of 0 bases from V and 10 bases from J, the junction contained 6 bases not matched to a gene.

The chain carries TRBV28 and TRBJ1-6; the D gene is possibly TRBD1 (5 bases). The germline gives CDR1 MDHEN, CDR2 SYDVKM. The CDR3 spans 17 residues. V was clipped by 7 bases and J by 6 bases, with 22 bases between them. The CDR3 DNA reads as TGTGCCAGCACCCCAACAGGACCGGGACGGCCTAATTCACCCCTCCACTTT. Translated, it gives CASTPTGPGRPNSPLHF.

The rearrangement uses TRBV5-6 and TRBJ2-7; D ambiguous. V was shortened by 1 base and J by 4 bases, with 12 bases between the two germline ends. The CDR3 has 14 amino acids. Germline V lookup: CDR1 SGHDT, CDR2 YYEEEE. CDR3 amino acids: CASSLSAAPYEQYF. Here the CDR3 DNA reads TGTGCCAGCAGCTTGTCGGCCGCTCCTTACGAGCAGTACTTC.

CDR3 loop: CSVEAGTGSEQYF. In nucleotides, the CDR3 is TGCAGCGTTGAAGCCGGGACAGGGAGCGAGCAGTACTTC. The chain carries TRBV29-1 and TRBJ2-7, with 9 bases fitting TRBD1. Trimming at V came to 1 base and at J to 6 bases, leaving 4 bases not matched to a gene. Germline V lookup: CDR1 SQVTM, CDR2 ANQGSEA. This CDR3 region has 13 residues.